These T cell receptor beta chains were read from a single sample in a study of cytomegalovirus exposure and HLA in healthy donors. Sequenced by immunoSEQ multiplex PCR; TCRdb stores in-frame clones only, minus some. The sample contains about 180,000 clones, about three quarters of which appear only once. The sample consisted of PBMCs. These receptors came from a young man in good health and CMV-seronegative. The CDR3 runs from the conserved cysteine through the conserved F or W. Each record gives: V gene, J gene, CDR3 length, CDR3 protein.

TRBV29-1	TRBJ1-5	13	CSVETDTNQPQHF
TRBV27	TRBJ2-2	15	CASSLSSGATGELFF
TRBV7-9	TRBJ2-2	14	CASSPVYNPGELFF
TRBV7-3	TRBJ1-1	15	CASSLMAGSHTEAFF
TRBV5-8	TRBJ1-5	17	CASSLEFGEGGNQPQHF
TRBV11-2	TRBJ2-3	14	CASSPPGSPDTQYF
TRBV10-3	TRBJ1-3	12	CAISGVVSPIYF
TRBV9	TRBJ2-7	14	CASSVFDRMSEQYF
TRBV10-3	TRBJ2-1	13	CARSDGAYNEQFF
TRBV28	TRBJ1-3	13	CASSLQTGNTIYF
TRBV5-1	TRBJ2-1	12	CASSPQGREQFF
TRBV4-2	TRBJ1-1	13	CASSPAGGGEAFF
TRBV27	TRBJ2-7	13	CASSLYGSYEQYF
TRBV2	TRBJ2-2	14	CASSESVRTGELFF
TRBV21-1	TRBJ1-2	14	CASKLQGIDYGYTF
TRBV9	TRBJ2-2	14	CASSRTRYTGELFF
TRBV9	TRBJ2-7	13	CASSEGAGLEQYF
TRBV7-9	TRBJ2-3	16	CASSPGTSGGADTQYF
TRBV27	TRBJ1-2	14	CATRRGRTNYGYTF
TRBV10-2	TRBJ1-5	13	CASSEGTNQPQHF
TRBV5-1	TRBJ2-1	15	CASRSTGTGYNEQFF
TRBV12-5	TRBJ2-3	17	CASGSSLGRTSTDTQYF
TRBV7-8	TRBJ1-2	15	CASSLKTGLNYGYTF
TRBV9	TRBJ2-1	15	CASSVVLAGASEQFF
TRBV28	TRBJ1-5	16	CASSPGTGVSNQPQHF
TRBV15	TRBJ1-2	16	CATSRGQEGVNYGYTF
TRBV7-8	TRBJ1-5	16	CASSLDAGHTYQPQHF
TRBV10-3	TRBJ2-1	13	CAISEREAGEQFF
TRBV29-1	TRBJ2-7	13	CSGGVGLGAEQYF